These T cell receptor beta chains were read from a single sample in a study of blood T cells in healthy people across ages. One entry per CDR3 protein, called by TCRdb with MiXCR from the 5' RACE reads. The sample consists of around 1,000,000 distinct CDR3 sequences, almost 25% of them appearing once. This sample also appeared in a second study, on T cells of mothers and their children.

Sequencing used blood. The receptors stem from a girl between 2 and 10 years old in good health. Both conserved end residues are part of each CDR3.

v_call	j_call	cdr3_aa
TRBV20-1	TRBJ2-2	CSARDSLATGAGELFF
TRBV6-6	TRBJ1-4	CASSSDRVHGANEKLFF
TRBV7-2	TRBJ1-4	CASSLALDRGVGKLFF
TRBV4-2	.	CASSQGPSGGLDEQFF
TRBV5-1	TRBJ2-5	CASSLGTDTQTQYF
TRBV6-6	TRBJ2-1	CASSYSNLEFKFF
TRBV12-3/TRBV12-4	TRBJ2-7	CASSRLAGGEYEQYF
TRBV9	TRBJ2-7	CASSVEDRGREQYF
TRBV6-5	TRBJ1-4	CAGSWSRTNEKLFF
TRBV29-1	TRBJ2-2	CSFRRTGANTGELFF
TRBV27	.	CATHSGTGNSYEQYF
TRBV28	TRBJ2-4	CASNPEGRAKNIQYF
TRBV12-3/TRBV12-4	TRBJ2-4	CASSELRGAKNIQYF
TRBV19	TRBJ1-1	CASQLQGLGNTEAFF
TRBV19	.	CASSVSGHSDYEQYF
TRBV7-9	TRBJ2-7	CASSRVASPGEQYF
TRBV3-1	TRBJ2-1	CASSQVAQPGDHEQFF
TRBV29-1	TRBJ2-3	CSVELITSTDTQYF
TRBV29-1	TRBJ2-3	CSVETGSPPQYF
TRBV5-1	TRBJ1-1	CASSPEEAFF
TRBV10-3	TRBJ1-3	CAISDTRSSGNTIYF
TRBV7-2	.	CASSLRNPYEQYF
TRBV12-3/TRBV12-4	TRBJ2-1	CASNWDPGEQFF
TRBV7-3	.	CASSLTGLGNEQFF
TRBV18	TRBJ2-1	CASSPPGSSPFF
TRBV6-6	TRBJ1-2	CASSYSSVNYGYTF
TRBV29-1	TRBJ1-5	CSVETAVNQPQHF
TRBV9	TRBJ2-1	CASSVAIGGNEQFF
TRBV28	.	CASSLRNYNKQFF
TRBV25-1	TRBJ1-5	CASSDRINQPQHF
TRBV14	TRBJ1-3	CASSPTPSGNTIYF
TRBV5-1	TRBJ1-1	CASSLAWGTVGTEAFF
TRBV27	TRBJ2-7	CASSPLGFYPFYEQYF
TRBV9	TRBJ2-5	CASSVEGLEETQYF
TRBV29-1	TRBJ2-5	CSVGRLLDQETQYF
TRBV6-2/TRBV6-3	TRBJ2-5	CASKTDPKETQYF
TRBV6-5	TRBJ2-3	CASSYGRTSGTDTQYF
TRBV7-9	TRBJ1-1	CASSLGSEGEAFF
TRBV29-1	.	CSVEGRNEQFF
TRBV18	TRBJ2-5	CASSPGQQHQETQYF
TRBV4-1	TRBJ2-3	CASSPLDGFTDTQYF
TRBV27	TRBJ2-2	CASSFRPLGTGELFF
TRBV29-1	TRBJ1-2	CSVEAGMGYGYTF
TRBV3-1	TRBJ2-1	CASSQGQRESLYNEQFF
TRBV6-5	TRBJ1-2	CASRVSWGETGYTF
TRBV19	TRBJ2-3	CASSIDKINTQYF
TRBV27	TRBJ1-2	CASNFNEGEYGYTF
TRBV3-1	TRBJ2-5	CASSQWDRETQYF
TRBV4-1	TRBJ2-5	CASSQVFPGTGGEETQYF
TRBV7-3	TRBJ2-7	CASSLSGTGREQYF
TRBV11-3	TRBJ1-4	CASSFSSGTGIVGHEKLFF